This T cell receptor beta chain is drawn from a study of shared T cell receptors in the human thymus (dated by TCRdb to about 2021). Broadly, across the study: The study examined how the human thymus generates shared, self-reactive T-cell receptor alpha chains.

As to this clone: Its antigen is unknown. Nothing much larger sits one base from this clone, and base qualities are not available.

Counted from cysteine to phenylalanine, this CDR3 has 20 amino acids. Only the CDR3 DNA stays, 60 bases, in frame from base 1. Compared with germline, V lacks 3 bases and J lacks 2 bases; bases without a gene match: 15. The germline V gene gives CDR1 as MGHRA and CDR2 as YSYEKL. The library was prepared using the immunoSEQ multiplex PCR assay. In its TCRdb copy, this immuneACCESS table keeps in-frame sequences only and misses some clones. Where compared with another copy, unresolved V genes explain less than half of these, and the others have no known cause. In all, the sample holds just under 550,000 clones, and around 78% of those were seen once. The biggest ten clones account for 0.01% to 0.015% of the sample. In addition, the sample was reused for a study of human thymus T cells. As the second paper documents: Immunologically healthy infants undergoing open corrective cardiac surgery for congenital heart defects in Finland were used as donors. Thymus tissue was collected as surgical resects that were removed during corrective cardiac surgery. Biased V and J gene segment usage appeared to be present in both thymic and peripheral blood repertoires. Highly overlapping thymic TCR repertoires among unrelated individuals were reported in the related research. The study characterized TCR alpha and beta repertoires from seven to nine infant thymus samples and a few related peripheral blood samples. Donor ages ranged from about 6 to 250 days, and the cohort comprised more than 5 male and a couple of female infants. Thymocytes were released mechanically from tissue and stored at -70 °C as pellets of roughly 9.5-32 million cells. Genomic DNA was extracted from frozen cell pellets with a QIAsymphony instrument. The immunoSEQ multiplex PCR assay was used to amplify the TCRB and TCRAD loci from a standardized quantity of quality-controlled genomic DNA. Amplicons spanned the V(D)J region at a length sufficient to cover the CDR3 and identify V and J genes. The amplicons were sequenced on an Illumina platform via the commercial immunoSEQ service. Primer bias and sequencing errors were corrected using previously described methods, and TCRAD and TCRB definitions followed the IMGT database. immunoSEQ Analyzer 3.0 and VDJTools were used for repertoire analysis, which covered basic statistics, V/J segment usage, diversity estimates, rarefaction and pairwise overlap. To estimate diversity, the Chao1, ChaoE, Efron-Thisted, Shannon and inverse Simpson indices were applied, and diversity was also estimated on datasets down-sampled to the smallest sample. Repertoire overlap used strict matching of CDR3 nucleotide sequence, V gene and J gene, with Jaccard-based multidimensional scaling clustering. On average, thymus samples gave about 750,000 unique TCRB clonotypes, whereas blood samples gave about 84,000.

This receptor chain uses TRBV4-1 and TRBJ2-5, and 13 junction bases match TRBD2. Sequenced material: thymocytes. The sequence derives from a boy younger than two with a congenital heart defect. Donor details come from another sample of the same person, matched by shared clones. The CDR3 amino acid sequence is: CASSHHITSGREGSQETQYF. The nucleotide sequence is given as TGCGCCAGCAGCCACCACATCACTAGCGGGAGGGAGGGGTCGCAAGAGACCCAGTACTTC.